The clone carrying this TCR beta chain was counted once. Its antigen is as yet unknown. These data originate in a study of shared clonotypes between healthy human individuals. Study at large: Aged 18 to 49, the donors were two women and a few men. Per-donor plates numbered three CD4 naive, three CD4 memory, two CD8 naive and one CD8 memory.

Genomic DNA per cell subset filled all wells of several immunoSEQ plates. Produced via immunoSEQ multiplex PCR; TCRdb's table is partial and in-frame only. The data show around 610,000 clones, with around 96% seen just once and 0.095% to 0.13% held by the top ten. Study conclusions and caveats: Generation probabilities were higher for clonotypes shared across all four sorted-subset donors than for unshared ones.

The junction had 3 bases not matched to a gene; V was cut back by 5 bases and J by 6 bases. Germline values: CDR1 MDHEN, CDR2 SYDVKM. The CDR3 is made up of 13 amino acids. Naive CD8 populations comprised CD45RO-negative cells positively selected for CCR7, excluding terminally differentiated effector memory CD45RA+ cells. This sequence joins TRBV28 and TRBJ1-2, with 10 positions matching TRBD1. Sequencing was performed on naive CD8+ T cells sorted from blood. This sequence originates from a woman in her twenties or thirties in good health. CDR3 bases: TGTGCCAGCAGTGGGGACAGGGGTAATGGCTACACCTTC. Its translation is CASSGDRGNGYTF.